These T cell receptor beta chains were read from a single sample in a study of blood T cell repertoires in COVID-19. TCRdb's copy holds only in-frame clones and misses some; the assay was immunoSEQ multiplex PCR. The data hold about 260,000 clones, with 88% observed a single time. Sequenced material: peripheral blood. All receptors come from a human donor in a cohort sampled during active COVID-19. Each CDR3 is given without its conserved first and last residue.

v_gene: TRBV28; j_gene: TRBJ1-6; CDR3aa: ASKSPGGSHNSPLH
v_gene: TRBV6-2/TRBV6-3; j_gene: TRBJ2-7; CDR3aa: ASTPTTSVSTYEQY
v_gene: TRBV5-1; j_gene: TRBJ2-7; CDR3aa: ASSSEDGTYEQY
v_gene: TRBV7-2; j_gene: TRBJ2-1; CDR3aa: ASSLRSGGLYEQF
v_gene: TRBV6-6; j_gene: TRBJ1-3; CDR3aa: ASSGQFIAGNTIY
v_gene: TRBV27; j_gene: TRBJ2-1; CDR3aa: ASCLGLAAEQF
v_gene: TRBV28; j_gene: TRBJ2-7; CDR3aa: ATWTGVYEQY
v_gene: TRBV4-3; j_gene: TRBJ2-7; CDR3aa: ASSRVPLGSQAPYEQY
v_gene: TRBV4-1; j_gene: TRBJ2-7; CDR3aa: ASSHSLRDRGYEQY
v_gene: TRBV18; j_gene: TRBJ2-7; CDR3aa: ASSPGHLYEQY
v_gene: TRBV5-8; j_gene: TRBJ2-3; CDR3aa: ASSFYGLASDTQY
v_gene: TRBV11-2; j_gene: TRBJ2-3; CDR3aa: ASSLWTVTDTQY
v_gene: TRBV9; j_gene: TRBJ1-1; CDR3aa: ASSIGAGWGTEAF
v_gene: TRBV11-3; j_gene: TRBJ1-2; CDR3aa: ASSLVGDRGQDYGYT
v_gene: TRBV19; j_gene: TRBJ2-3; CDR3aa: ASSIVSDTDTQY
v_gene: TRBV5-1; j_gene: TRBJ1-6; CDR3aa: ASSLYRQGESPLH
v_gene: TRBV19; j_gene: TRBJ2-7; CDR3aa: ASSLGDSTSYEQY
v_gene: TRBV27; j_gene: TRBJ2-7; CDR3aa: ASSLSDLGPYEQY
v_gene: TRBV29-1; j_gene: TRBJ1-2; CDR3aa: SVEDPPGNYGYT
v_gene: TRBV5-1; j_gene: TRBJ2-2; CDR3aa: ASSFTDRNTGELF
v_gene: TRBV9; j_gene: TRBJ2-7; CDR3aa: ASSVVAGGYEQY
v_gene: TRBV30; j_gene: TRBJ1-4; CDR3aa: AWRGSGDEKLF
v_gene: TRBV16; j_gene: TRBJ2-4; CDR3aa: ASSQSDGGAKNIQY
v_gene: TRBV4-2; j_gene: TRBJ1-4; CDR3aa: ASSQDGQVNEKLF
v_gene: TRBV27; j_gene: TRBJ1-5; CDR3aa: ASSSTVRVQPQH
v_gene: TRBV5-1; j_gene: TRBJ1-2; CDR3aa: ASSLEGGDNNYGYT
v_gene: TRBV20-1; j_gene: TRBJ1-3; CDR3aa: SAEVGNTIY
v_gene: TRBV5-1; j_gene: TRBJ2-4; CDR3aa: ASSLGQAQNIQY
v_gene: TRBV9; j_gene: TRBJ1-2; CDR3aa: ASSPLTEGFLAGYT
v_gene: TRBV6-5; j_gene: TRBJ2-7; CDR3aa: ASSYLAGGRDEQY
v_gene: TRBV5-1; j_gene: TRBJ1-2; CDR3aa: ASRGAVTNYGYT
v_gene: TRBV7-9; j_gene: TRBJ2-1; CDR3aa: ASSLTGGGYNEQF
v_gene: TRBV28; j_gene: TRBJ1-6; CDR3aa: ASSFVYGTSSYNSPLH
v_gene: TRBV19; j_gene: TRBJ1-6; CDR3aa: ASRTRTGAYNSPLH
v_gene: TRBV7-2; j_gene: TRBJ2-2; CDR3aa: ASSFGVFTGELF
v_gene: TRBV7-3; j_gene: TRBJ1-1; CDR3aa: ASSSSGTGTEAF
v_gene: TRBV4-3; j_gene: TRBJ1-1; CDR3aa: ASSQQGGVNTEAF
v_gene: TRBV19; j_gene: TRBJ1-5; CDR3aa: ASSAGNDNNQPQH
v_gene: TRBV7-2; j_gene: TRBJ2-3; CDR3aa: ASSFQRGTTDTQY